The rows below give T cell receptor beta chains drawn from one sample of a study of shared clonotypes between healthy human individuals. TCRdb's table, derived via immunoSEQ multiplex PCR, lists solely in-frame clones and lacks some. Here the sample spans approximately 740,000 clones, about 74% being singletons. The sample was memory CD4+ T cells sorted from blood. The source is a woman aged 25 to 39 in good health. Each CDR3 is given with its conserved first and last residue. Fields, in order: CDR3 protein, J gene, V gene.

cdr3_aa: CSARDVGGQYF; j_call: TRBJ2-7; v_call: TRBV20-1
cdr3_aa: CASSQDPQLGGELFF; j_call: TRBJ2-2; v_call: TRBV4-2
cdr3_aa: CASSRDEVNTEAFF; j_call: TRBJ1-1; v_call: TRBV10-1
cdr3_aa: CASSESPTAGGIAKNIQYF; j_call: TRBJ2-4; v_call: TRBV10-2
cdr3_aa: CASSLGSSNEQFF; j_call: TRBJ2-1; v_call: TRBV5-1
cdr3_aa: CASSRASRGKNNEQFF; j_call: TRBJ2-1; v_call: TRBV28
cdr3_aa: CSVDEKGAMNTEAFF; j_call: TRBJ1-1; v_call: TRBV29-1
cdr3_aa: CASSQSGSVYEQYF; j_call: -; v_call: TRBV7-9
cdr3_aa: CASSPGTGGNTIYF; j_call: TRBJ1-3; v_call: TRBV5-1
cdr3_aa: CASSATVQETQYF; j_call: TRBJ2-5; v_call: TRBV6-1
cdr3_aa: CASSLGSGGPGNTIYF; j_call: TRBJ1-3; v_call: TRBV5-1
cdr3_aa: CASGVWATRLGQETQYF; j_call: TRBJ2-5; v_call: TRBV5-6
cdr3_aa: CASSMEVLYGYTF; j_call: TRBJ1-2; v_call: TRBV19
cdr3_aa: CASSRRGTGELFF; j_call: TRBJ2-2; v_call: TRBV9
cdr3_aa: CASSLAMVANTEAFF; j_call: TRBJ1-1; v_call: TRBV7-8
cdr3_aa: CASSQDNFEIAGGGETQYF; j_call: TRBJ2-5; v_call: TRBV14
cdr3_aa: CASSQDRGSSHEKLFF; j_call: TRBJ1-4; v_call: TRBV14
cdr3_aa: CASSQGGVSREKLFF; j_call: TRBJ1-4; v_call: TRBV19
cdr3_aa: CASRARTSGHNEQFF; j_call: TRBJ2-1; v_call: TRBV6-5
cdr3_aa: CSVEWGEATGELFF; j_call: TRBJ2-2; v_call: TRBV29-1
cdr3_aa: CASSPGTGLETQYF; j_call: TRBJ2-5; v_call: TRBV5-1
cdr3_aa: CASSLYTGELFF; j_call: TRBJ2-2; v_call: TRBV6-6
cdr3_aa: CASSPRSGSSYNEQFF; j_call: TRBJ2-1; v_call: TRBV7-6
cdr3_aa: CASSLGGTQETQYF; j_call: TRBJ2-5; v_call: TRBV5-1
cdr3_aa: CASSLDGFGTEAFF; j_call: TRBJ1-1; v_call: TRBV5-6
cdr3_aa: CASSPGLAGSYNEQFF; j_call: TRBJ2-1; v_call: TRBV27
cdr3_aa: CASSFIRGQDTEAFF; j_call: TRBJ1-1; v_call: TRBV7-9
cdr3_aa: CASSFLKGRNEQYF; j_call: TRBJ2-7; v_call: TRBV28
cdr3_aa: CASSLRQGALWEQYF; j_call: TRBJ2-7; v_call: TRBV27
cdr3_aa: CSVGDPMAQYF; j_call: TRBJ2-5; v_call: TRBV29-1
cdr3_aa: CASSEAASWDRGSTEAFF; j_call: TRBJ1-1; v_call: TRBV2
cdr3_aa: CASSLGGSSYEQYF; j_call: TRBJ2-7; v_call: TRBV13
cdr3_aa: CASRNSNQPQHF; j_call: TRBJ1-5; v_call: TRBV19